Listed below are T cell receptor beta chains from one sample, sequenced in a study of cytomegalovirus exposure and HLA in healthy donors. Sequencing used immunoSEQ multiplex PCR; TCRdb keeps in-frame clones, though not all of them. The sample features approximately 140,000 clones, with roughly 3% in its top ten. Sequencing was carried out using PBMCs. These receptors were taken from a man aged 40-55 years in good health and CMV-seronegative. CDR3s include the opening cysteine and the closing phenylalanine or tryptophan. Each record gives: V gene, D gene, J gene, CDR3 protein, CDR3 DNA. A D gene is named only where the DNA matches it firmly.

V gene: TRBV2; D gene: TRBD2; J gene: TRBJ2-1; CDR3 protein: CASTRAGGPIYNEQFF; CDR3 DNA: TGTGCCAGCACCCGAGCGGGGGGGCCTATCTACAATGAGCAGTTCTTC
V gene: TRBV18; D gene: -; J gene: TRBJ1-6; CDR3 protein: CASSPSSGGLDSPLHF; CDR3 DNA: TGTGCCAGCTCACCCTCATCCGGCGGGCTAGATTCACCCCTCCACTTT
V gene: TRBV29-1; D gene: TRBD1; J gene: TRBJ1-1; CDR3 protein: CSAGTGARNTEAFF; CDR3 DNA: TGCAGCGCAGGGACAGGGGCGAGGAACACTGAAGCTTTCTTT
V gene: TRBV7-2; D gene: TRBD2; J gene: TRBJ2-5; CDR3 protein: CASSLRTSQRYQETQYF; CDR3 DNA: TGTGCCAGCAGCTTACGGACTAGCCAACGGTACCAAGAGACCCAGTACTTC
V gene: TRBV19; D gene: TRBD1; J gene: TRBJ1-5; CDR3 protein: CASSPRTGRNQPQHF; CDR3 DNA: TGTGCCAGTAGTCCCCGGACAGGGAGGAATCAGCCCCAGCATTTT
V gene: TRBV7-3; D gene: -; J gene: TRBJ2-7; CDR3 protein: CASSLTPPGEQYF; CDR3 DNA: TGTGCCAGCAGCTTAACCCCGCCGGGCGAGCAGTACTTC
V gene: TRBV7-8; D gene: TRBD1; J gene: TRBJ1-1; CDR3 protein: CASSRDRGPNTEAFF; CDR3 DNA: TGTGCCAGCAGCCGAGACAGGGGACCGAACACTGAAGCTTTCTTT
V gene: TRBV28; D gene: -; J gene: TRBJ2-7; CDR3 protein: CASSPPGGFYEQYF; CDR3 DNA: TGTGCCAGCAGTCCTCCAGGAGGTTTCTACGAGCAGTACTTC
V gene: TRBV5-1; D gene: TRBD2; J gene: TRBJ2-7; CDR3 protein: CASSLDISGGNKQYF; CDR3 DNA: TGCGCCAGCAGCTTGGACATTAGCGGGGGGAATAAGCAGTACTTC
V gene: TRBV14; D gene: -; J gene: TRBJ2-5; CDR3 protein: CASSQWGLSGQETQYF; CDR3 DNA: TGTGCCAGCAGCCAATGGGGTCTCAGCGGCCAAGAGACCCAGTACTTC
V gene: TRBV4-2; D gene: -; J gene: TRBJ1-1; CDR3 protein: CASSRMTGWDTEAFF; CDR3 DNA: TGTGCCAGCAGCCGGATGACAGGATGGGACACTGAAGCTTTCTTT
V gene: TRBV5-6; D gene: -; J gene: TRBJ1-4; CDR3 protein: CASSFRATGTSPTNEKLFF; CDR3 DNA: TGTGCCAGCAGCTTCAGGGCAACAGGGACCAGCCCAACTAATGAAAAACTGTTTTTT
V gene: TRBV13; D gene: TRBD2; J gene: TRBJ2-3; CDR3 protein: CASSKKLAGALTDTQYF; CDR3 DNA: TGTGCCAGCAGCAAGAAGCTAGCGGGGGCCCTCACAGATACGCAGTATTTT
V gene: TRBV7-6; D gene: TRBD1; J gene: TRBJ1-1; CDR3 protein: CASSRDPRQGAFLNTEAFF; CDR3 DNA: TGTGCCAGCAGCCGAGACCCCCGACAGGGGGCCTTTTTGAACACTGAAGCTTTCTTT
V gene: TRBV18; D gene: -; J gene: TRBJ2-2; CDR3 protein: CASSPHAGAEAGELFF; CDR3 DNA: TGTGCCAGCTCACCCCATGCGGGGGCGGAGGCCGGGGAGCTGTTTTTT
V gene: TRBV21-1; D gene: -; J gene: TRBJ1-1; CDR3 protein: CASSKVVGRENTEAFF; CDR3 DNA: TGTGCCAGCAGCAAAGTGGTTGGGCGGGAAAACACTGAAGCTTTCTTT
V gene: TRBV28; D gene: -; J gene: TRBJ1-1; CDR3 protein: CASTSAGTEAFF; CDR3 DNA: TGTGCCAGCACTAGTGCGGGGACTGAAGCTTTCTTT
V gene: TRBV2; D gene: TRBD2; J gene: TRBJ2-7; CDR3 protein: CASRRTSGATTEQYF; CDR3 DNA: TGTGCCAGCAGGAGGACTAGCGGGGCGACTACGGAGCAGTACTTC
V gene: TRBV6-1; D gene: -; J gene: TRBJ2-7; CDR3 protein: CASSDRFGGPYEQYF; CDR3 DNA: TGTGCCAGCAGTGACCGGTTCGGGGGGCCCTACGAGCAGTACTTC
V gene: TRBV10-3; D gene: TRBD2; J gene: TRBJ2-3; CDR3 protein: CAIKTSPPDTQYF; CDR3 DNA: TGTGCCATCAAGACTAGCCCCCCAGATACGCAGTATTTT
V gene: TRBV4-1; D gene: -; J gene: TRBJ1-6; CDR3 protein: CASSQDRIRSSPLHF; CDR3 DNA: TGCGCCAGCAGCCAAGATCGTATAAGGAGTTCACCCCTCCACTTT
V gene: TRBV28; D gene: -; J gene: TRBJ1-5; CDR3 protein: CASSSRGPQHF; CDR3 DNA: TGTGCCAGCAGTTCCCGGGGGCCCCAGCATTTT
V gene: TRBV5-1; D gene: TRBD1; J gene: TRBJ2-5; CDR3 protein: CASSLYAGQGLEQYF; CDR3 DNA: TGCGCCAGCAGCTTGTATGCTGGACAGGGCCTAGAGCAGTACTTC
V gene: TRBV14; D gene: -; J gene: TRBJ1-6; CDR3 protein: CASSQESSPLHF; CDR3 DNA: TGTGCCAGCAGCCAAGAGTCGTCACCCCTCCACTTT
V gene: TRBV5-1; D gene: -; J gene: TRBJ1-1; CDR3 protein: CASSLGQVTEAFF; CDR3 DNA: TGCGCCAGCAGCTTAGGACAAGTCACTGAAGCTTTCTTT
V gene: TRBV6-5; D gene: TRBD1; J gene: TRBJ1-6; CDR3 protein: CASSSTSGGSPLHF; CDR3 DNA: TGTGCCAGCAGTTCCACCTCAGGGGGCTCACCCCTCCACTTT
V gene: TRBV2; D gene: -; J gene: TRBJ2-1; CDR3 protein: CASSSRGNNEQFF; CDR3 DNA: TGTGCCAGCAGTAGTAGGGGAAACAATGAGCAGTTCTTC
V gene: TRBV5-6; D gene: TRBD1; J gene: TRBJ2-3; CDR3 protein: CASSDTGTGNGADTQYF; CDR3 DNA: TGTGCCAGCAGCGATACCGGGACAGGGAACGGGGCAGATACGCAGTATTTT
V gene: TRBV5-1; D gene: -; J gene: TRBJ2-5; CDR3 protein: CASSFRDIIQETQYF; CDR3 DNA: TGCGCCAGCAGCTTCCGGGACATAATCCAAGAGACCCAGTACTTC
V gene: TRBV7-3; D gene: TRBD2; J gene: TRBJ2-7; CDR3 protein: CASSPSGGTIYEQYF; CDR3 DNA: TGTGCCAGCAGTCCTAGCGGGGGGACCATCTACGAGCAGTACTTC
V gene: TRBV5-1; D gene: -; J gene: TRBJ1-1; CDR3 protein: CASSPEMNTEAFF; CDR3 DNA: TGCGCCAGCAGCCCAGAAATGAACACTGAAGCTTTCTTT
V gene: TRBV2; D gene: TRBD1; J gene: TRBJ2-7; CDR3 protein: CASSEWTGSAEQYF; CDR3 DNA: TGTGCCAGCAGTGAATGGACAGGGAGTGCCGAGCAGTACTTC
V gene: TRBV5-1; D gene: TRBD1; J gene: TRBJ2-2; CDR3 protein: CASSSGQGNTGELFF; CDR3 DNA: TGCGCCAGCAGCTCTGGACAGGGAAACACCGGGGAGCTGTTTTTT
V gene: TRBV2; D gene: -; J gene: TRBJ2-1; CDR3 protein: CASTYKEGSNEQFF; CDR3 DNA: TGTGCCAGCACCTACAAGGAGGGGTCCAATGAGCAGTTCTTC
V gene: TRBV2; D gene: -; J gene: TRBJ1-5; CDR3 protein: CASSVETGKNQPQHF; CDR3 DNA: TGTGCCAGCAGTGTGGAAACAGGCAAAAATCAGCCCCAGCATTTT
V gene: TRBV2; D gene: -; J gene: TRBJ1-2; CDR3 protein: CASSEPRSPLYGYTF; CDR3 DNA: TGTGCCAGCAGTGAGCCGCGGTCCCCTCTATATGGCTACACCTTC
V gene: TRBV29-1; D gene: TRBD1; J gene: TRBJ2-5; CDR3 protein: CSVYRGSETQYF; CDR3 DNA: TGCAGCGTTTACAGGGGTAGTGAGACCCAGTACTTC
V gene: TRBV18; D gene: TRBD1; J gene: TRBJ2-2; CDR3 protein: CASSPLGQGNTGELFF; CDR3 DNA: TGTGCCAGCTCACCGCTGGGACAGGGGAACACCGGGGAGCTGTTTTTT
V gene: TRBV2; D gene: -; J gene: TRBJ2-3; CDR3 protein: CASRSGGDTQYF; CDR3 DNA: TGTGCCAGCAGAAGCGGCGGAGATACGCAGTATTTT
V gene: TRBV5-5; D gene: -; J gene: TRBJ2-1; CDR3 protein: CASSLTGFTYNEQFF; CDR3 DNA: TGTGCCAGCAGTCTCACAGGGTTCACCTACAATGAGCAGTTCTTC